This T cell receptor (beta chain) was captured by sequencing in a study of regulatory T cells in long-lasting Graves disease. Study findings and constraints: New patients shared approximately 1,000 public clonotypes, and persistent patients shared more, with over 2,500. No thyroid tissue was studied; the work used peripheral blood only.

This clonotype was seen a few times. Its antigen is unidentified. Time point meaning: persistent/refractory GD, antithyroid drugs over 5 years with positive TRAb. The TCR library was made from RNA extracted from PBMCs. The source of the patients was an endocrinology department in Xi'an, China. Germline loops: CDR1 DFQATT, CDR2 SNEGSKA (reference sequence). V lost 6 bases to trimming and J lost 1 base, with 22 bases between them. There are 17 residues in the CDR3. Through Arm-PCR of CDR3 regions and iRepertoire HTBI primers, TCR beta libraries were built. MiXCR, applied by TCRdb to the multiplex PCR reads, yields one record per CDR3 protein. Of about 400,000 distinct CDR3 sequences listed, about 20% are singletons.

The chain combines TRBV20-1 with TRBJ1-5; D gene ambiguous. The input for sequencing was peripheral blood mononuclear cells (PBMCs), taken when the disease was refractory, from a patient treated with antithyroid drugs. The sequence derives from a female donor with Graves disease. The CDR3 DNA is TGCAGTGCCAATCCCGTCCGAGCGGGCTCAAGCAATCAGCCCCAGCATTTT. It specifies CSANPVRAGSSNQPQHF.